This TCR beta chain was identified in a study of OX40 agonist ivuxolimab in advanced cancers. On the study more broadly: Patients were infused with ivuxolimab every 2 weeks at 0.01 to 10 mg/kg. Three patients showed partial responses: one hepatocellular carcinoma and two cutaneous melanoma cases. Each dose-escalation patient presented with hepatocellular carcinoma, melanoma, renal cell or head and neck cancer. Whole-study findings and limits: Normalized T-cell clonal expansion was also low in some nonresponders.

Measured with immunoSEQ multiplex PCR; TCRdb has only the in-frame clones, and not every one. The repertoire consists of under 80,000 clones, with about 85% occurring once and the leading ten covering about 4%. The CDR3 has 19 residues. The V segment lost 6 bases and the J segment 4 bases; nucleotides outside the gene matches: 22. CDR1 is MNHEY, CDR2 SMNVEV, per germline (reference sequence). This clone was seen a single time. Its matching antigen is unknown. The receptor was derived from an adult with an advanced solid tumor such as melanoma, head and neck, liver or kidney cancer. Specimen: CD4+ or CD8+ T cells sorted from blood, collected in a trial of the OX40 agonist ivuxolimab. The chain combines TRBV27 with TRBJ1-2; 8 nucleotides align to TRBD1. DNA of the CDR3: TGTGCCAGCAGCGATTTCGGACAGGGAAAATCCAGCGGTGGCTATGGCTACACCTTC. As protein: CASSDFGQGKSSGGYGYTF.